This T cell receptor (beta chain) was sequenced during a study of shared clonotypes between healthy human individuals. About the study: Per donor, three plates held CD4 naive cells, three held CD4 memory, two held CD8 naive and one held CD8 memory. General observations from the study: Generation of non-shared clonotypes was less probable than generation of clonotypes shared by all four donors. Despite large depth, rarefaction showed incomplete sorted-subset sequencing.

Only Caucasian adults living in Nashville, Tennessee made up the donor group. TCRdb keeps only in-frame clones here, not all; method: immunoSEQ multiplex PCR. The sample yields approximately 640,000 clones, 60% to 80% seen once. With 4 bases clipped from V and 12 bases from J, the junction kept 9 bases outside the gene matches. The CDR3 is 13 amino acids. CDR1 SGHTA and CDR2 FQGTGA come from the germline V gene. On this clone: Its target is unknown.

The rearrangement joins TRBV7-3 to TRBJ2-1, with 7 bases matching TRBD1. Sequencing was carried out using memory CD4+ T cells sorted from blood. The subset was: CD45RA-negative fraction. The receptor comes from a woman under 40 in good health. The CDR3: CASSSTQGNGQFF. The CDR3 bases are TGTGCCAGCAGCTCCACACAGGGGAACGGGCAGTTCTTC.